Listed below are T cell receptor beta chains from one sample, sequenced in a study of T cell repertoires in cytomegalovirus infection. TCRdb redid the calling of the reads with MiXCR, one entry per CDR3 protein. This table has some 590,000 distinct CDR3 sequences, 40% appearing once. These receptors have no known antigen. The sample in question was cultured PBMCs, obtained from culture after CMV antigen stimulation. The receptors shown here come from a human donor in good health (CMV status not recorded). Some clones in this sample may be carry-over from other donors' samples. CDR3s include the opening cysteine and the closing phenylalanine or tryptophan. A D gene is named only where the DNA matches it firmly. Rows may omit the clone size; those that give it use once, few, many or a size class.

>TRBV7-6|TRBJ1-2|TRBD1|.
CASSFLGTGDSYTF
TGTGCCAGCAGCTTCCTCGGGACAGGGGATAGCTACACCTTC
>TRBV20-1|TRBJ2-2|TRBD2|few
CSAMRGGSSTGELFF
TGCAGTGCTATGCGGGGCGGGAGTTCCACCGGGGAGCTGTTTTTT
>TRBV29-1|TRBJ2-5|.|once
CSVAGLQDLETQYF
TGCAGCGTGGCGGGACTTCAGGACTTGGAGACCCAGTACTTC
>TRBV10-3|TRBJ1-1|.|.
CAISESVGLMNTEAFF
TGTGCCATCAGTGAGAGTGTCGGTTTAATGAACACTGAAGCTTTCTTT
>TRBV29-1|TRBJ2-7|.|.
CSVEVEYEQYF
TGCAGCGTTGAAGTGGAGTACGAGCAGTACTTC
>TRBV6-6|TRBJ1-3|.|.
CASSPGHYSGNTIYF
TGTGCCAGCAGTCCGGGCCATTACTCTGGAAACACCATATATTTT
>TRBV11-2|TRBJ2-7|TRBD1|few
CASSPFEGARTYEQYF
TGTGCCAGCAGCCCCTTCGAGGGGGCGCGGACCTACGAGCAGTACTTC
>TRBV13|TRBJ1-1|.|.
CASSFLRDGGTEAFF
TGTGCCAGCAGCTTCCTCAGGGACGGGGGCACTGAAGCTTTCTTT
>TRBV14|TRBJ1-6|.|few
CASSQGQKVSPLHF
TGTGCCAGCAGCCAGGGGCAGAAAGTATCACCCCTCCACTTT
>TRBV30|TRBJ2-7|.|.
CAWSGGSVTDGGEQYF
TGTGCCTGGAGTGGGGGGTCGGTGACAGACGGGGGCGAGCAGTACTTC
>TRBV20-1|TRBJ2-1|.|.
CSASSRVNEQFF
TGCAGTGCCAGCTCTAGGGTCAATGAGCAGTTCTTC
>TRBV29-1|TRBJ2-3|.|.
CSVEDGGSTDTQYF
TGCAGCGTTGAAGACGGCGGGAGCACAGATACGCAGTATTTT
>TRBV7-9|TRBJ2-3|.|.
CASEGLPDTQYF
TGTGCCAGCGAGGGTCTTCCAGATACGCAGTATTTT
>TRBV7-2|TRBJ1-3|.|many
CASSLGGNTIYF
TGTGCCAGCAGCTTGGGAGGAAACACCATATATTTT
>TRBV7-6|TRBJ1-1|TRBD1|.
CASSFGQGRGDTEAFF
TGTGCCAGCAGCTTCGGACAGGGGCGGGGGGACACTGAAGCTTTCTTT
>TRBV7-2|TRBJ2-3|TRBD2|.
CASSQVSGARTDTQYF
TGTGCCAGCAGCCAGGTTAGCGGGGCGCGCACAGATACGCAGTATTTT
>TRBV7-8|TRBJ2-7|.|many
CASSFSVNEQYF
TGTGCCAGCAGCTTTTCCGTGAACGAGCAGTACTTC
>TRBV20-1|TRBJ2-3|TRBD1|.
CSAPPSGQGQTDTQYF
TGCAGTGCTCCTCCATCAGGACAGGGGCAAACAGATACGCAGTATTTT
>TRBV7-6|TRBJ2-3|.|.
CASSLFDTQYF
TGTGCCAGCAGCTTATTCGATACGCAGTATTTT
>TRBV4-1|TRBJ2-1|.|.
CASSLPRGGAFGNEQFF
TGCGCCAGCAGCCTACCGAGAGGGGGTGCCTTCGGCAATGAGCAGTTCTTC
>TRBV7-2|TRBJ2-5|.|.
CASSLLGQGCETQYF
TGTGCCAGCAGCTTACTCGGGCAGGGGTGCGAGACCCAGTACTTC
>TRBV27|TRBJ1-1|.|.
CASNKKSGDTEAFF
TGTGCCAGCAATAAAAAGTCAGGGGACACTGAAGCTTTCTTT
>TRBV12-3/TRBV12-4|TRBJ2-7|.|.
CASSFSLPGEQYF
TGTGCCAGCAGTTTTAGTCTTCCAGGCGAGCAGTACTTC
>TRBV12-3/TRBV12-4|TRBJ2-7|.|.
CASSFTPGTLVDEQYF
TGTGCCAGCAGTTTTACCCCCGGGACTCTTGTGGACGAGCAGTACTTC
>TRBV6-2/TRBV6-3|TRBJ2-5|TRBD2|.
CASQTSGGLSQETQYF
TGTGCCAGCCAGACTAGCGGAGGGCTAAGTCAAGAGACCCAGTACTTC
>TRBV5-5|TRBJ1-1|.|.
CASSSQGVFGTEAFF
TGTGCCAGCAGCTCCCAAGGGGTTTTCGGCACTGAAGCTTTCTTT
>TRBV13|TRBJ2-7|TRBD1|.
CASSTGQGVYEQYF
TGTGCCAGCAGCACGGGACAGGGGGTTTACGAGCAGTACTTC
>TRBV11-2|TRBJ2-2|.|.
CASSLLIAEGELFF
TGTGCCAGCAGCTTACTGATAGCAGAAGGGGAGCTGTTTTTT
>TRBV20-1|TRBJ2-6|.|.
CSATTSGANVLTF
TGCAGTGCTACAACCTCTGGGGCCAACGTCCTGACTTTC
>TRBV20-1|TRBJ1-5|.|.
CSARDQAGIGQPQHF
TGCAGTGCTAGAGATCAGGCAGGCATTGGGCAGCCCCAGCATTTT
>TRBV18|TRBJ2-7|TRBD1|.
CASSPGTGSEQYF
TGTGCCAGCTCACCCGGGACAGGCTCCGAGCAGTACTTC
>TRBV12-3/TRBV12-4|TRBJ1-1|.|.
CASSPTSYTEAFF
TGTGCCAGCAGTCCTACGTCGTACACTGAAGCTTTCTTT
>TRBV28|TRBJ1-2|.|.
CASSLRFYGYTF
TGTGCCAGCAGTTTACGCTTCTATGGCTACACCTTC
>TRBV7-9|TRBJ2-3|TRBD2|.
CASSETSGSSTDTQYF
TGTGCCAGCAGCGAGACTAGCGGGTCCAGCACAGATACGCAGTATTTT
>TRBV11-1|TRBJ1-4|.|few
CASSTGHNEKLFF
TGTGCCAGCAGCACCGGCCATAATGAAAAACTGTTTTTT
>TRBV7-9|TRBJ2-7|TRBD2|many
CASVAPSGSSYEQYF
TGTGCCAGCGTGGCCCCTAGCGGGAGTTCCTACGAGCAGTACTTC
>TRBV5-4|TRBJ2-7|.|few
CASTTLTGGREQYF
TGTGCCAGCACTACCCTGACCGGAGGGCGCGAGCAGTACTTC
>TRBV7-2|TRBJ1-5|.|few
CASTSTADDQPQHF
TGTGCCAGCACCTCTACGGCTGACGATCAGCCCCAGCATTTT
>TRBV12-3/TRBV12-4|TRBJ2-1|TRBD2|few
CASTSGGPSSYNEQFF
TGTGCCAGCACCTCGGGGGGGCCCAGCTCCTACAATGAGCAGTTCTTC
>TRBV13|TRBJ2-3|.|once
CASSLATSELAAHYTQYF
TGTGCCAGCAGCTTAGCCACCAGTGAACTAGCAGCACACTATACGCAGTATTTT
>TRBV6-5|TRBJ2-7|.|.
CASSNGQWLYEQYF
TGTGCCAGCAGTAATGGACAGTGGCTCTACGAGCAGTACTTC
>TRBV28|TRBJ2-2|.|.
CASILGTSGELFF
TGTGCCAGCATCTTAGGAACTAGCGGGGAGCTGTTTTTT
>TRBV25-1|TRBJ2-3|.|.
CASSPLGGGPSADTQYF
TGTGCCAGCAGTCCACTTGGAGGGGGTCCTTCGGCAGATACGCAGTATTTT
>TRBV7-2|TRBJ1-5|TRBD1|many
CASSHETGGYSNQPQHF
TGTGCCAGCAGCCATGAGACAGGGGGTTATAGCAATCAGCCCCAGCATTTT
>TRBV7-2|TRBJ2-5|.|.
CASSFSNQETQYF
TGTGCCAGCAGCTTTTCCAACCAAGAGACCCAGTACTTC
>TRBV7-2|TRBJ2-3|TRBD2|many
CASSHIAGGITDTQYF
TGTGCCAGCAGCCACATAGCGGGGGGGATCACAGATACGCAGTATTTT